The clone carrying this T cell receptor (beta chain) was found a few times. Its antigen is as yet unknown. A single record per CDR3 protein comes from TCRdb applying MiXCR to the 5' RACE reads. The data contain roughly 400,000 distinct CDR3 sequences, around 24% of them singletons. The data belong to a study of T-cell memory formation after mild COVID-19. Whole-study findings and limits: Some clones that responded turned up in pre-infection memory, which suggests that cross-reactive memory joined in.

The CDR3 is 16 residues long. With 5 bases clipped from V and 4 bases from J, the junction kept 9 bases outside the gene matches. Germline V lookup: CDR1 SEHNR, CDR2 FQNEAQ (reference sequence). Sequencing was carried out using PBMCs or a T cell subset sorted from them (not recorded which). This TCR was recovered from an adult woman who had mild COVID-19 (a few samples of this study predate the infection). Cell type and time point are not known. This chain uses TRBV7-9 with TRBJ1-1; TRBD1 aligns across 11 bases. The CDR3: CASSHGQGAGGTEAFF. The CDR3 DNA follows: TGTGCCAGCAGCCATGGACAGGGGGCTGGAGGCACTGAAGCTTTCTTT.